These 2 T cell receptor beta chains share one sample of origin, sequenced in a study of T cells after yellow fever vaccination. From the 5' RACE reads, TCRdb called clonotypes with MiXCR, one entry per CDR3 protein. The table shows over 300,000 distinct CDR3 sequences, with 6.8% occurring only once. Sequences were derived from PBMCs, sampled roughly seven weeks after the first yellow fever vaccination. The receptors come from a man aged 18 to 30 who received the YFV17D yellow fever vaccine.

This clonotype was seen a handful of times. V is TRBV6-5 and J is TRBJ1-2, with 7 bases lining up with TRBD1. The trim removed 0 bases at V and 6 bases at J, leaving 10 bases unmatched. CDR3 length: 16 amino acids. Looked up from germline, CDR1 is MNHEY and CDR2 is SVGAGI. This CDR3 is CASSYSIKGGGDGYTF. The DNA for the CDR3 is TGTGCCAGCAGTTACTCGATAAAGGGAGGGGGCGATGGCTACACCTTC.

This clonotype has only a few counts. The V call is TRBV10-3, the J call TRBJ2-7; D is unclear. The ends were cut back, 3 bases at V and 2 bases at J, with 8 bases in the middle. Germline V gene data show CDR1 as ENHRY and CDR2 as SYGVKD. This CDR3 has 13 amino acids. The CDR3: CAISDGSAYEQYF. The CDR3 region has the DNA TGTGCCATCAGTGACGGCAGCGCCTACGAGCAGTACTTC.